The 10 T cell receptor beta chains given below trace back to one sample, sequenced in a study of T cells in Graves' hyperthyroidism and ophthalmopathy. The source material, RNA transcripts, was used to amplify TCR beta CDR3 regions. Researchers ran a first-round RT-PCR on the TCR CDR3 using the HTBI primer set. TCRdb passed the multiplex PCR reads through MiXCR, listing each CDR3 protein once. The sample carries approximately 520,000 distinct CDR3 sequences, around 21% recorded once. Source material: blood. The source is a man between 18 and 35 years old with Graves' hyperthyroidism.

This clonotype was recorded a few times. The chain uses TRBV4-1 and TRBJ1-2; D is unresolved. The V gene lost 2 bases and the J gene lost 4 bases, with 14 bases spanning the gap. Germline values: CDR1 MGHRA, CDR2 YSYEKL. The CDR3 length is 15 residues. The CDR3 loop is CASSQRTDSFYGYTF. CDR3 bases: TGCGCCAGCAGCCAAAGGACGGATTCCTTCTATGGCTACACCTTC.

This clonotype was seen at least ten times. The gene calls are TRBV24-1 and TRBJ2-5, with 12 bases fitting TRBD2. V was pared by 4 bases and J by 1 base, with 3 bases of the junction left unmatched. The CDR3 runs 16 residues. In germline, CDR1 is KGHDR, CDR2 SFDVKD. CDR3 coding DNA: TGTGCCACCAGTGAGCCGGGACTAGCGGGCCAAGAGACCCAGTACTTC. Amino acid sequence: CATSEPGLAGQETQYF.

V gene TRBV7-2 combines with J gene TRBJ2-4; 10 bases match TRBD2. From germline, CDR1 is SGHTA and CDR2 FQGNSA. Losses at the gene ends were 0 bases for V and 3 bases for J; bases not matched to a gene: 5. CDR3 length: 17 amino acids. Written as DNA, the CDR3 is TGTGCCAGCAGCTTAGCCCTAGCGGGGGCAGGCAAAAACATTCAGTACTTC. This codes for CASSLALAGAGKNIQYF.

The chain links TRBV10-3 to TRBJ2-5; no reliable D call. Germline CDR1 reads ENHRY; CDR2 reads SYGVKD. Trimming took 4 bases from V and 1 from J, leaving 10 bases between them. The CDR3 is made up of 14 amino acids. The CDR3 sequence: CAISVGPSQETQYF. The CDR3 nucleotides are TGTGCCATCAGTGTCGGGCCTTCCCAAGAGACCCAGTACTTC.

This chain uses TRBV20-1 with TRBJ1-1; D unclear. The length of the CDR3 is 14 residues. The ends were cut back, 0 bases at V and 1 base at J, with 9 bases in the middle. Germline V lookup: CDR1 DFQATT, CDR2 SNEGSKA (reference sequence). The CDR3 reads CSARDLEGNTEAFF. DNA for the CDR3: TGCAGTGCTAGAGATCTGGAGGGGAACACTGAAGCTTTCTTT.

This clonotype has at least ten counts. The chain employs TRBV19 and TRBJ2-7, with D perhaps matching TRBD2 (6 bases). The V end was cut by 8 bases, the J end by 6 bases, with 20 bases between. Per germline, CDR1 LNHDA and CDR2 SQIVND (reference sequence). CDR3 size: 14 residues. CDR3: CASRSPGESGEQYF. In DNA form, the CDR3 reads TGTGCCAGTCGTTCGCCGGGGGAGTCTGGCGAGCAGTACTTC. Based on the CDR3 plus reference TRBV19 and TRBJ2-7, the full variable domain is DGGITQSPKYLFRKEGQNVTLSCEQNLNHDAMYWYRQDPGQGLRLIYYSQIVNDFQKGDIAEGYSVSREKKESFPLTVTSAQKNPTAFYLCASRSPGESGEQYFGPGTRLTVT.

The chain links TRBV12-3 or TRBV12-4 to TRBJ2-5; D not certain. CDR3 length equals 15 residues. Between the trimmed V and J ends, which lost 5 bases and 0 bases, there was a span of 13 bases. The CDR3 loop reads CASSPLNWYQETQYF. CDR3 sequence (DNA): TGTGCCAGCAGTCCCTTAAACTGGTACCAAGAGACCCAGTACTTC.

This clonotype appeared many times. The chain couples TRBV12-3 or TRBV12-4 to TRBJ2-7; 7 bases agree with TRBD2. V was pared by 5 bases and J by 2 bases, with 12 bases of the junction left unmatched. The CDR3 spans 16 residues. The CDR3 DNA follows: TGTGCCAGCAGTCCAGAGCGGGGCCCGGGCCCCTACGAGCAGTACTTC. Residues: CASSPERGPGPYEQYF.

This clonotype occurred many times. The gene calls are TRBV7-9 and TRBJ1-1; D unresolved. The V gene's germline CDR1 is SEHNR and CDR2 FQNEAQ (reference sequence). Trimming left V 3 bases short and J 1 base short, with 9 bases between. The CDR3 has 14 amino acids. CDR3 DNA sequence: TGTGCCAGCAGCTTCGGGCAAGCGAACACTGAAGCTTTCTTT. It is translated as CASSFGQANTEAFF.

In DNA, the CDR3 is TGTGCCAGCAGTGAATTCGGGACAACGAATGGCTACACCTTC. This sequence encodes CASSEFGTTNGYTF. The V gene is TRBV6-1, the J gene TRBJ1-2; D may be TRBD1 (6 bases). The V end was cut by 2 bases, the J end by 6 bases, with 13 bases between. Germline lookup yields CDR1 MNHNS and CDR2 SASEGT. The CDR3 length is 14 residues.